The 10 T cell receptor beta chains below were found in one sample sequenced in a study of blood T cells in healthy people across ages. Together with a sample-barcoded 5' primer, a J-beta primer mix was included in a second PCR lasting about 6 to 12 cycles. TCRdb independently ran MiXCR on the 5' RACE reads; one entry per CDR3 protein. The sample has approximately 850,000 distinct CDR3 sequences; nearly 60% are singletons. Source material: blood. These receptors all come from a man younger than 45 in good health.

V gene TRBV5-1 combines with J gene TRBJ2-7; D gene ambiguous. Germline CDR1 and CDR2: SGHRS and YFSETQ. V was trimmed by 2 bases and J by 3 bases, leaving 9 bases between them. The CDR3 sequence is 13 residues long. This CDR3 reads CASSFAPVYEQYF. The CDR3 nucleotides are TGCGCCAGCAGCTTTGCTCCCGTCTACGAGCAGTACTTC.

CDR3 in DNA: TGCAGCGCCTTACAGGGCATAGGGGAGCTGTTTTTT. Protein product: CSALQGIGELFF. V and J are TRBV29-1 and TRBJ2-2; possibly TRBD1 for D (6 bases). This CDR3 is built from 12 residues. V was shortened by 7 bases and J by 8 bases, with 14 bases between the two germline ends. The germline V gene encodes CDR1 SQVTM and CDR2 ANQGSEA.

The chain couples TRBV18 to TRBJ1-5; D not resolved. This CDR3 has 10 amino acids. CDR1 and CDR2 (germline): KGHSH, LQKENI. V was cut by 2 bases and J by 15 bases, with 8 bases left in between. In DNA, the CDR3 is TGTGCCAGCTCACCAGGCAGAGGGCATTTT. It is translated as CASSPGRGHF.

This clonotype was seen a single time. The CDR3 here is CASSPQGGLLTGELFF. Here the CDR3 DNA reads TGTGCCAGCAGTCCTCAAGGGGGACTACTTACCGGGGAGCTGTTTTTT. The V gene is TRBV6-1, the J gene TRBJ2-2; tentatively, D is TRBD2 (7 bases). Germline CDR1 reads MNHNS; CDR2 reads SASEGT. V lost 5 bases and J lost 5, with 18 bases in between. This CDR3 spans 16 amino acids.

The chain recombines TRBV7-7 with TRBJ2-5; 8 bases align to TRBD1. The CDR3 is 13 residues long. In germline, CDR1 is SSHAT, CDR2 FNYEAQ (reference sequence). The trim removed 6 bases at V and 11 bases at J, leaving 11 bases unmatched. The chain's CDR3 is CASSPDRVGEQYF. The CDR3, as DNA: TGTGCCAGCAGTCCGGACAGGGTGGGAGAGCAGTACTTC.

Here the CDR3 DNA reads TGTGCCAGCAGTCCACAGTATTCCTACGAGCAGTACTTC. Its protein product is CASSPQYSYEQYF. This sequence joins TRBV13 and TRBJ2-7; D gene ambiguous. This CDR3 comprises 13 residues. Germline V gene sequence: CDR1 PRHDT, CDR2 FYEKMQ (reference sequence). V shed 6 bases and J shed 1 base, with 10 bases lying between them.

This clonotype was seen a handful of times. V and J are TRBV20-1 and TRBJ2-5; 8 positions match TRBD2. This CDR3 has 15 residues. Losses at the gene ends were 3 bases for V and 0 bases for J; bases not matched to a gene: 6. Germline CDR1 reads DFQATT; CDR2 reads SNEGSKA (reference sequence). The CDR3 sequence is CSASVPSGYQETQYF. The CDR3 DNA is TGCAGTGCTAGTGTCCCTAGCGGGTACCAAGAGACCCAGTACTTC.

This clonotype was counted between two and nine times. The genes are TRBV7-9 and TRBJ2-5; D is possibly TRBD2 (5 bases). The last part of the DNA fits TRBJ2-7 better; the J call may be wrong. Germline assignment: CDR1 SEHNR and CDR2 FQNEAQ (reference sequence). The CDR3 is 12 amino acids. The CDR3 spells CASRPEGSEQYF. Here the CDR3 DNA reads TGTGCCAGCAGACCCGAGGGAAGCGAGCAGTACTTC.

The chain combines TRBV5-1 with TRBJ2-3; the match to TRBD2 covers 9 bases. The CDR3 spans 15 residues. Germline values: CDR1 SGHRS, CDR2 YFSETQ. With 7 bases clipped from V and 0 bases from J, the junction kept 6 bases outside the gene matches. Here the CDR3 reads CASGFSGGSTDTQYF. CDR3 nucleotides: TGCGCCAGCGGATTTAGCGGGGGTAGCACAGATACGCAGTATTTT.

CDR3 loop: CASSLEAADGYTF. CDR3 nucleotides: TGTGCCAGCAGCTTAGAGGCGGCGGATGGCTACACCTTC. The V call is TRBV7-9, the J call TRBJ1-2; D is undetermined. This CDR3 region has 13 residues. The V gene lost 1 base and the J gene lost 6 bases, with 9 bases spanning the gap. In germline, CDR1 is SEHNR, CDR2 FQNEAQ (reference sequence). The variable domain in full, completed from reference TRBV7-9 and TRBJ1-2, reads DTGVSQNPRHKITKRGQNVTFRCDPISEHNRLYWYRQTLGQGPEFLTYFQNEAQLEKSRLLSDRFSAERPKGSFSTLEIQRTEQGDSAMYLCASSLEAADGYTFGSGTRLTVV.